This T cell receptor (beta chain) was captured in a study of T cell repertoires in cytomegalovirus infection. Germline lookup yields CDR1 MNHNS and CDR2 SASEGT. The length of the CDR3 is 13 residues. V was shortened by 4 bases and J by 6 bases, with 13 bases between the two germline ends. Broader study findings: HLA-C-restricted CMV-specific TCR beta clonotypes were dominant in the ex vivo response.

A remark on this clonotype: The antigen is unknown.

TCRdb re-derived calls from the reads in MiXCR, one entry per CDR3 protein. The data show under 450,000 distinct CDR3 sequences, approximately 30% seen once. The sequence came from a human donor in good health (CMV status not recorded). Some clones in this sample may be carry-over from other donors' samples. The specimen was cultured PBMCs, collected from culture after CMV antigen stimulation. The rearrangement uses TRBV6-1 and TRBJ2-7, with D possibly matching TRBD1 (7 bases). The DNA for the CDR3 is TGTGCCAGCAGTGTAAACAGGGGAGGCGAGCAGTACGTC. This encodes CASSVNRGGEQYV.